These T cell receptor beta chains were read from a single sample in a study of T-cell memory formation after mild COVID-19. MiXCR, run by TCRdb on the 5' RACE reads, gives a single entry per CDR3 protein. The sample carries 470,000 or so distinct CDR3 sequences, about 23% recorded once. Sequencing was performed on PBMCs or a T cell subset sorted from them (not recorded which). Receptors originate from an adult woman who had mild COVID-19 (a few samples of this study predate the infection). Cell type and time point are not known. The CDR3 runs from the conserved cysteine through the conserved F or W. Fields, in order: V gene, J gene, clone size, CDR3 length, D gene, CDR3 DNA, CDR3 protein. A D gene is named only where the DNA matches it firmly. Clone size, where shown, is once, few, many, or a class for clones that have expanded.

v_gene: TRBV7-9
j_gene: TRBJ2-7
abundance: many
len: 12
d_gene: .
CDR3nt: TGTGCCAGCAGTTCGGGCGTCTACGAGCAGTACTTC
CDR3aa: CASSSGVYEQYF

v_gene: TRBV20-1
j_gene: TRBJ2-7
abundance: few
len: 15
d_gene: TRBD2
CDR3nt: TGCAGTGCTCAAGGACTAGCGTCAAGCTCCTACGAGCAGTACTTC
CDR3aa: CSAQGLASSSYEQYF

v_gene: TRBV20-1
j_gene: TRBJ1-1
abundance: .
len: 13
d_gene: .
CDR3nt: TGCAGTGCTAGAGGGGGACGGGGCACTGAAGCTTTCTTT
CDR3aa: CSARGGRGTEAFF

v_gene: TRBV5-1
j_gene: TRBJ2-7
abundance: .
len: 13
d_gene: .
CDR3nt: TGCGCCAGCAGCTTGGACACCAAATACGAGCAGTACTTC
CDR3aa: CASSLDTKYEQYF

v_gene: TRBV4-3
j_gene: TRBJ2-1
abundance: once
len: 16
d_gene: TRBD2
CDR3nt: TGCGCCAGCAGCCCCAGGACTAGCGGGAGATCTAATGAGCAGTTCTTC
CDR3aa: CASSPRTSGRSNEQFF

v_gene: TRBV7-9
j_gene: TRBJ2-1
abundance: .
len: 13
d_gene: .
CDR3nt: TGTGCCAGCAGCTTACCCGTCGGCGATGAGCAGTTCTTC
CDR3aa: CASSLPVGDEQFF

v_gene: TRBV5-1
j_gene: TRBJ2-7
abundance: few
len: 13
d_gene: .
CDR3nt: TGCGCCAGCAGCCGGGGGCAGCCCCACGAGCAGTACTTC
CDR3aa: CASSRGQPHEQYF

v_gene: TRBV5-6
j_gene: TRBJ2-4
abundance: few
len: 16
d_gene: TRBD2
CDR3nt: TGTGCCAGCAGCTTTTTTAGCGGGAGCGGCAAAAACATTCAGTACTTC
CDR3aa: CASSFFSGSGKNIQYF

v_gene: TRBV7-3
j_gene: TRBJ2-3
abundance: .
len: 14
d_gene: .
CDR3nt: TGTGCCAGCAGCTTAACACTAGTATCGGATACGCAGTATTTT
CDR3aa: CASSLTLVSDTQYF

v_gene: TRBV7-9
j_gene: TRBJ2-5
abundance: .
len: 18
d_gene: .
CDR3nt: TGTGCCAGCAGCTTAAGTCTGGCGGGACCCAATCGGGGGGAGACCCAGTACTTC
CDR3aa: CASSLSLAGPNRGETQYF

v_gene: TRBV7-3
j_gene: TRBJ1-5
abundance: few
len: 15
d_gene: .
CDR3nt: TGTGCCAGCAGCTTACACGGGGGGGGCAATCAGCCCCAGCATTTT
CDR3aa: CASSLHGGGNQPQHF

v_gene: TRBV24-1
j_gene: TRBJ2-1
abundance: .
len: 15
d_gene: TRBD2
CDR3nt: TGTGCCACCAGTCAACCGGGACTAGCGTTCAATGAGCAGTTCTTC
CDR3aa: CATSQPGLAFNEQFF

v_gene: TRBV24-1
j_gene: TRBJ2-1
abundance: .
len: 17
d_gene: .
CDR3nt: TGTGCCACCAGTGATTATCTTCCGGGGGTTGGCTTCGATGAGCAGTTCTTC
CDR3aa: CATSDYLPGVGFDEQFF

v_gene: TRBV5-1
j_gene: TRBJ2-7
abundance: .
len: 14
d_gene: .
CDR3nt: TGCGCCAGCAGCTTGGTAGGACTCATCTACGAGCAGTACTTC
CDR3aa: CASSLVGLIYEQYF

v_gene: TRBV27
j_gene: TRBJ2-5
abundance: few
len: 13
d_gene: .
CDR3nt: TGTGCCAGCAGTGTCACAGGGCCGGAGACCCAGTACTTC
CDR3aa: CASSVTGPETQYF

v_gene: TRBV12-3/TRBV12-4
j_gene: TRBJ2-5
abundance: few
len: 14
d_gene: TRBD1
CDR3nt: TGTGCCAGCAGCTTGGGACAGTCGAGAGAGACCCAGTACTTC
CDR3aa: CASSLGQSRETQYF

v_gene: TRBV7-6
j_gene: TRBJ2-7
abundance: .
len: 13
d_gene: .
CDR3nt: TGTGCCAGCAGCTTATTAGAGCGAACCGAGCAGTACTTC
CDR3aa: CASSLLERTEQYF

v_gene: TRBV11-2
j_gene: TRBJ1-3
abundance: .
len: 19
d_gene: TRBD1
CDR3nt: TGTGCCAGCAGCTTAGAGTCTGCAGGGGGCTTCACTCTGGGAAACACCATATATTTT
CDR3aa: CASSLESAGGFTLGNTIYF

v_gene: TRBV7-3
j_gene: TRBJ2-3
abundance: few
len: 14
d_gene: .
CDR3nt: TGTGCCAGCAGCTTAACACTGGGCACAGATACGCAGTATTTT
CDR3aa: CASSLTLGTDTQYF

v_gene: TRBV7-6
j_gene: TRBJ1-2
abundance: .
len: 15
d_gene: TRBD1
CDR3nt: TGTGCCAGCAGCATCGGAGACAGGGGGCGTCGAGGCTACACCTTC
CDR3aa: CASSIGDRGRRGYTF

v_gene: TRBV5-4
j_gene: TRBJ1-2
abundance: .
len: 15
d_gene: .
CDR3nt: TGTGCCAGCAGCTTCCCTGCAGGGAGTGGCTATGGCTACACCTTC
CDR3aa: CASSFPAGSGYGYTF

v_gene: TRBV12-3/TRBV12-4
j_gene: TRBJ1-2
abundance: .
len: 16
d_gene: .
CDR3nt: TGTGCCAGCAGTTCCCCTATTGCGGCCCGATTTCTAGGCTACACCTTC
CDR3aa: CASSSPIAARFLGYTF

v_gene: TRBV2
j_gene: TRBJ2-2
abundance: .
len: 17
d_gene: TRBD1
CDR3nt: TGTGCCAGCAGTCGACCCCGGGACAGGGCTGACACCGGGGAGCTGTTTTTT
CDR3aa: CASSRPRDRADTGELFF

v_gene: TRBV29-1
j_gene: TRBJ2-5
abundance: .
len: 13
d_gene: .
CDR3nt: TGCAGCGTTGTGGGGACCCCGGCAGAGACCCAGTACTTC
CDR3aa: CSVVGTPAETQYF

v_gene: TRBV20-1
j_gene: TRBJ2-3
abundance: few
len: 14
d_gene: .
CDR3nt: TGCAGTGCCCCCAAGGGGGGGGTGAGAGATACGCAGTATTTT
CDR3aa: CSAPKGGVRDTQYF

v_gene: TRBV18
j_gene: TRBJ2-7
abundance: .
len: 15
d_gene: .
CDR3nt: TGTGCCAGCTCACCAGAGGGGACCTACAGCCACGAGCAGTACTTC
CDR3aa: CASSPEGTYSHEQYF

v_gene: TRBV6-5
j_gene: TRBJ2-7
abundance: .
len: 15
d_gene: TRBD2
CDR3nt: TGTGCCAGCAGTACACGTGGGACTAACTCCTACGAGCAGTACTTC
CDR3aa: CASSTRGTNSYEQYF

v_gene: TRBV20-1
j_gene: TRBJ2-5
abundance: few
len: 11
d_gene: .
CDR3nt: TGCAGGCTGGGCGGGGTAGAGACCCAGTACTTC
CDR3aa: CRLGGVETQYF

v_gene: TRBV5-5
j_gene: TRBJ2-7
abundance: .
len: 19
d_gene: TRBD2
CDR3nt: TGTGCCAGCAGCTTGGTCCCGGGACTAGCGGGGGGCCACTCCTACGAGCAGTACTTC
CDR3aa: CASSLVPGLAGGHSYEQYF

v_gene: TRBV27
j_gene: TRBJ1-1
abundance: few
len: 11
d_gene: .
CDR3nt: TGTGCCAGCAGTTCTTCCACTGAAGCTTTCTTT
CDR3aa: CASSSSTEAFF